This T cell receptor (beta chain) was observed in a study of stem cell transplantation in POMP-related autoinflammatory disease. Study context: Defective thymoproteasomes were hypothesized to impair CD8+ T-cell positive selection. Before transplant: CD4+ naive skewing, low CD8+ proportions, reduced cytokine secretion.

This clone has more than one count but fewer than ten. Only in-frame clones appear in the TCRdb table, and some are missing; sequencing was by immunoSEQ multiplex PCR. The table has over a thousand clones, around 82% seen once. CDR1 is WNHNN and CDR2 is SYGVQD in the germline V gene (reference sequence). Trimming removed 4 bases at V and 0 bases at J, with 6 bases between. The CDR3 has 13 residues. This sample comprised Tregs from PBMCs, obtained before stem cell transplantation. The rearrangement links TRBV10-1 to TRBJ1-2; D is unresolved. The sequence was obtained from a human donor with POMP-related autoinflammation and immune dysregulation (PRAID). The CDR3 protein is CASSVSPNYGYTF. In DNA, the CDR3 is TGCGCCAGCAGTGTGTCCCCTAACTATGGCTACACCTTC.